This T cell receptor beta chain was sequenced in a study of blood T cell repertoires in COVID-19. Study information: The United States, Italy and Spain supplied acute and convalescent COVID-19 samples. T cells, B-cell-depleted T cells, or PBMCs supplied cDNA or gDNA.

Generated by immunoSEQ multiplex PCR, the TCRdb table keeps only in-frame clones and is missing some. The sample lists roughly 160,000 clones, over 70% seen once, with under 15% in the top ten. Participant ages covered roughly 18 to 89 years across 24 US areas. The CDR3 sequence is 13 residues long. Germline V CDR1 and CDR2: LGHDT, YNNKEL (reference sequence). Trimming removed 1 base at V and 3 bases at J, with 6 bases between. V usage is TRBV3-1 (or the pseudogene TRBV3-2) and J usage is TRBJ1-2; D is unclear. The sequenced material came from PBMCs or T cells enriched from blood (not recorded which). The sequence was obtained from a woman aged 60-70 years who had recovered from COVID-19. CDR3 sequence: CASSQAEDYGYTF. The CDR3 DNA is TGTGCCAGCAGCCAAGCAGAGGACTATGGCTACACCTTC.